The present entry profiles one TCR beta chain with its context. The V segment lost 11 bases and the J segment 6 bases; nucleotides outside the gene matches: 14. This CDR3 has 15 residues. Germline assignment: CDR1 SGHTA and CDR2 FQGNSA. The entry originates in a study of T cells after yellow fever vaccination. Study in general: Where fractions had low cell numbers, libraries were prepared from them with the SMART-Seq v4 Ultra Low Input RNA kit.

The authors made TCR cDNA by 5'RACE template switching, adding a universal primer site and UMIs. One entry per CDR3 protein, called by TCRdb with MiXCR from the 5' RACE reads. The table records a few hundred thousand distinct CDR3 sequences, roughly 8.7% of them present only once. Sequences were derived from PBMCs, sampled on the day of the first yellow fever vaccination. The chain combines TRBV7-2 with TRBJ2-3, with 10 bases fitting TRBD2. This TCR came from a young man who received the YFV17D yellow fever vaccine. The CDR3 loop is CALGAGGPGYDTQYF. DNA of the CDR3: TGTGCCCTGGGAGCGGGGGGGCCGGGGTACGATACGCAGTATTTT.